One sample yielded the 29 T cell receptor beta chains listed below, sequenced in a study of monozygotic twins with inflammatory bowel disease (dated by TCRdb to between 2018 and 2021). Library preparation was by 5' RACE. TCRdb names Illumina HiSeq 2500 as the instrument used. With the reads reprocessed by TCRdb, a single entry stands for each CDR3 protein sequence and no DNA is reported. The sample's table covers approximately 300,000 distinct CDR3 sequences. The ten biggest clones cover 5.6% of the sample. The specimen was blood. Receptor source: a human donor with ulcerative colitis or Crohn's disease, or a healthy co-twin of an affected twin (not recorded which).

The rearrangement links TRBV7-2 to TRBJ1-5; TCRdb proposes TRBD1, but this gene call is untestable without DNA. This CDR3 spans 14 amino acids. Germline CDR1 SGHTA, CDR2 FQGNSA. CDR3 protein: CASSSAKGKGSQHF. The whole variable domain, filled in from reference TRBV7-2 and TRBJ1-5, reads GAGVSQSPSNKVTEKGKDVELRCDPISGHTALYWYRQSLGQGLEFLIYFQGNSAPDKSGLPSDRFSAERTGGSVSTLTIQRTQQEDSAVYLCASSSAKGKGSQHFGDGTRLSIL.

CDR3: CASSLGNLEKLFF. The chain combines TRBV5-1 with TRBJ1-4. The CDR3 spans 13 residues. CDR1 is SGHRS, CDR2 YFSETQ, per germline.

The V gene is TRBV25-1, the J gene TRBJ2-1. Germline CDR1 is MGHDK and CDR2 is SYGVNS. The CDR3 contains 14 residues. CDR3 amino acids: CASIPGGPYNEQFF.

V usage is TRBV27 and J usage is TRBJ2-4. The V gene's germline CDR1 is MNHEY and CDR2 SMNVEV (reference sequence). The CDR3 runs 13 residues. CDR3 sequence reads: CASRPIGLNIQYF.

The rearrangement uses TRBV5-1 and TRBJ2-3; TCRdb indicates TRBD1, and absent DNA this call remains unverified. The germline CDR1 and CDR2 sequences are SGHRS and YFSETQ. The CDR3 loop spans 18 amino acids. CDR3 sequence reads: CASSLTLTGMQMADTQYF.

J is TRBJ1-1 and V is TRBV10-3. CDR1 ENHRY and CDR2 SYGVKD come from the germline V gene. The CDR3 runs to 13 residues. The CDR3 here is CAISESNKPEAFF.

V gene TRBV7-2 combines with J gene TRBJ1-2; TCRdb names TRBD1, which stays unverified in the absence of DNA. This CDR3 is 14 amino acids long. In germline, CDR1 is SGHTA, CDR2 FQGNSA. CDR3 in amino acids: CASSFRGTNYGYTF.

The CDR3 sequence is CASSSIKKGGTEAFF. The chain uses TRBV6-5 and TRBJ1-1. This CDR3 is built from 15 residues. Germline V gene sequence: CDR1 MNHEY, CDR2 SVGAGI.

The V gene is TRBV20-1, the J gene TRBJ2-1; TCRdb's D gene call, TRBD1, goes unchecked for lack of DNA. The CDR3 runs 16 residues. Germline assignment: CDR1 DFQATT and CDR2 SNEGSKA (reference sequence). The CDR3 is CSAPDARDRGWNEQFF.

V usage is TRBV29-1 and J usage is TRBJ2-3. CDR3 length equals 11 residues. Looked up from germline, CDR1 is SQVTM and CDR2 is ANQGSEA. The CDR3 region is CSVDSVNTQYF.

The chain links TRBV6-5 to TRBJ2-2; TCRdb's D call of TRBD1 is untestable without DNA. This CDR3 region has 18 residues. Germline lookup yields CDR1 MNHEY and CDR2 SVGAGI. CDR3 residues: CASSYSSGQGKYTGELFF.

This chain joins TRBV20-1 and TRBJ2-1; TCRdb names TRBD1, which stays unverified in the absence of DNA. This CDR3 is built from 13 residues. Germline values: CDR1 DFQATT, CDR2 SNEGSKA (reference sequence). The chain's CDR3 is CSAKGDPYNEQFF.

The V gene is TRBV10-3, the J gene TRBJ2-5. The CDR3 length is 13 residues. Per the germline V gene, CDR1 is ENHRY and CDR2 is SYGVKD. CDR3 sequence: CAISDSNQETQYF.

The gene calls are TRBV5-1 and TRBJ2-3. The germline CDR1 and CDR2 sequences are SGHRS and YFSETQ. CDR3 length: 15 amino acids. The CDR3: CASSLSGRNTDTQYF.

The gene calls are TRBV11-1 and TRBJ2-2; there is no DNA to check the TCRdb D call of TRBD1. CDR1 is SGHAT and CDR2 is FQDESV in the germline V gene (reference sequence). The CDR3 is 15 amino acids. CDR3 amino acids: CASSTPGTGSGELFF.

The genes are TRBV28 and TRBJ1-1; the TRBD1 assignment by TCRdb is unverifiable without DNA. The CDR3 contains 14 residues. Germline CDR1 MDHEN, CDR2 SYDVKM. Here the CDR3 reads CASSLRQKNTEAFF.

The gene calls are TRBV24-1 and TRBJ2-1. The CDR3 loop spans 16 amino acids. Germline V gives CDR1 KGHDR, CDR2 SFDVKD. CDR3 amino acids: CATSDSGSTVMVEQFF.

This chain uses TRBV27 with TRBJ1-6; the TCRdb D gene call, TRBD1, has no DNA to confirm it. Looked up from germline, CDR1 is MNHEY and CDR2 is SMNVEV (reference sequence). The CDR3 runs to 15 residues. CDR3 region: CASSHQGVINSPLHF.

The chain uses TRBV5-1 and TRBJ2-7; TCRdb designates TRBD2, a call that cannot be tested without DNA. The CDR3 is 15 amino acids. Germline V gene lookup returns CDR1 SGHRS and CDR2 YFSETQ. CDR3 in amino acids: CASSLGTGLVGVQYF.

This CDR3 reads CSASRQLNQNEQFF. The chain combines TRBV20-1 with TRBJ2-1; the D call from TCRdb, TRBD1, cannot be confirmed without DNA. Per the germline V gene, CDR1 is DFQATT and CDR2 is SNEGSKA (reference sequence). This CDR3 contains 14 residues.

The genes are TRBV27 and TRBJ1-3. Germline assignment: CDR1 MNHEY and CDR2 SMNVEV (reference sequence). This CDR3 has 13 residues. The CDR3 spells CASSFRSGNTIYF.

The CDR3 loop is CASSQDLLGTEAFF. The V gene is TRBV4-3, the J gene TRBJ1-1. There are 14 residues in the CDR3. Germline CDR1 LGHNA, CDR2 YSLEER.

The chain links TRBV10-3 to TRBJ2-7. The V gene's germline CDR1 is ENHRY and CDR2 SYGVKD. The length of the CDR3 is 15 residues. CDR3 protein: CAISESSKRSYEQYF.

This rearrangement joins TRBV5-1 to TRBJ2-7; TCRdb's D gene call, TRBD2, goes unchecked for lack of DNA. The CDR3 covers 15 residues. Germline lookup yields CDR1 SGHRS and CDR2 YFSETQ. This CDR3 reads CASSLDLPGSYEQYF. The whole variable domain, filled in from reference TRBV5-1 and TRBJ2-7, reads KAGVTQTPRYLIKTRGQQVTLSCSPISGHRSVSWYQQTPGQGLQFLFEYFSETQRNKGNFPGRFSGRQFSNSRSEMNVSTLELGDSALYLCASSLDLPGSYEQYFGPGTRLTVT.

The chain joins TRBV6-5 to TRBJ2-5; the TCRdb D gene call, TRBD1, has no DNA to confirm it. This CDR3 comprises 13 residues. Germline V CDR1 and CDR2: MNHEY, SVGAGI. Here the CDR3 reads CASSRSGRETQYF.

The chain has TRBV7-2 and TRBJ2-2; TCRdb reports TRBD2, a call that lacks DNA to check it against. The germline CDR1 and CDR2 sequences are SGHTA and FQGNSA. The CDR3 runs 16 residues. Here the CDR3 reads CASSLVLAGVTGELFF. Together with reference TRBV7-2 and TRBJ2-2, the CDR3 gives the full variable domain: GAGVSQSPSNKVTEKGKDVELRCDPISGHTALYWYRQSLGQGLEFLIYFQGNSAPDKSGLPSDRFSAERTGGSVSTLTIQRTQQEDSAVYLCASSLVLAGVTGELFFGEGSRLTVL.

The chain recombines TRBV29-1 with TRBJ2-3; TCRdb picks TRBD2, but there is no DNA to check that call. Germline CDR1 SQVTM, CDR2 ANQGSEA. The CDR3 extends over 15 amino acids. The chain's CDR3 is CSVGLAIMPTDTQYF.

This chain joins TRBV6-5 and TRBJ1-4; there is no DNA to check the TCRdb D call of TRBD1. The V gene's germline CDR1 is MNHEY and CDR2 SVGAGI. This CDR3 is 16 amino acids long. The CDR3 loop is CASSYPGGRKREKLFF.

The chain couples TRBV7-9 to TRBJ1-1; TCRdb returns TRBD1, unconfirmable since there is no DNA. CDR1 is SEHNR and CDR2 is FQNEAQ in the germline V gene (reference sequence). The length of the CDR3 is 15 residues. The CDR3 is CASSTERGMNTEAFF.